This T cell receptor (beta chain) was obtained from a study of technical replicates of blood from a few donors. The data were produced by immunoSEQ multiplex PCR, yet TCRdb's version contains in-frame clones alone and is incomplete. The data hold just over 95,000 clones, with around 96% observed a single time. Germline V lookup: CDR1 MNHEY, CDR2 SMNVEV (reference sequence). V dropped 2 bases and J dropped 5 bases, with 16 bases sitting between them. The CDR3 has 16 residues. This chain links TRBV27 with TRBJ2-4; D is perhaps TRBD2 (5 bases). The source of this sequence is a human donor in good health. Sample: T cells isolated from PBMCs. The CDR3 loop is CASSLVLAGGENIQYF. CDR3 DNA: TGTGCCAGCAGTTTAGTGTTGGCGGGTGGCGAAAACATTCAGTACTTC.